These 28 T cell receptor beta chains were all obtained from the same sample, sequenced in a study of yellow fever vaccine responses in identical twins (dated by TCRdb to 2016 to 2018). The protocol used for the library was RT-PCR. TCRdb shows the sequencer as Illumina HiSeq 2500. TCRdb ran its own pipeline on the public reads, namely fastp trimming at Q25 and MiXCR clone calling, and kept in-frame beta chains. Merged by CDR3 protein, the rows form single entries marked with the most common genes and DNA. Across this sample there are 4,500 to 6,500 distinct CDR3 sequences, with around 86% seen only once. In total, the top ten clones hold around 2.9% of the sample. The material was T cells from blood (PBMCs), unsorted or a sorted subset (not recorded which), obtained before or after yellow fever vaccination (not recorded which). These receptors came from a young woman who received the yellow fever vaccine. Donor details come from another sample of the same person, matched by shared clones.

In DNA, the CDR3 is TGCGCCAGCACGACAGGATTTTCCTACGAGCAGTACTTC. Protein sequence: CASTTGFSYEQYF. The V and J genes are TRBV10-1 and TRBJ2-7; perhaps TRBD1 as D (6 bases). This CDR3 comprises 13 residues. Germline CDR1 reads WNHNN; CDR2 reads SYGVQD (reference sequence). Trimming removed 7 bases from V and 1 base from J, with 11 bases in between.

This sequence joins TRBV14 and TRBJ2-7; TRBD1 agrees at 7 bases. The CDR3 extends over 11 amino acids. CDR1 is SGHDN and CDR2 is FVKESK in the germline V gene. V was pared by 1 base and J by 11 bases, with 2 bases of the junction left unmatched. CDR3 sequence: CASSQGQGEYF. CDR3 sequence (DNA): TGTGCCAGCAGCCAAGGGCAGGGGGAGTACTTC.

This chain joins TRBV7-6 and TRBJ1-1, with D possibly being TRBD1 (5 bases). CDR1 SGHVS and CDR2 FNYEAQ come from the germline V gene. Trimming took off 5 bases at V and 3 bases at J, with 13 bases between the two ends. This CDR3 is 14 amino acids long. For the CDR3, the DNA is TGTGCCAGCAGCCCCCTCGGGGGGGACACTGAAGCTTTCTTT. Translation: CASSPLGGDTEAFF.

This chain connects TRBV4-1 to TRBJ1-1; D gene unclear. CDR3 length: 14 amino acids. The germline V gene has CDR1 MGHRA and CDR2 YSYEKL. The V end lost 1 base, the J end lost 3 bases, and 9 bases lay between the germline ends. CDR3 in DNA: TGCGCCAGCAGCCAAGTAGCAGCGGACACTGAAGCTTTCTTT. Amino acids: CASSQVAADTEAFF.

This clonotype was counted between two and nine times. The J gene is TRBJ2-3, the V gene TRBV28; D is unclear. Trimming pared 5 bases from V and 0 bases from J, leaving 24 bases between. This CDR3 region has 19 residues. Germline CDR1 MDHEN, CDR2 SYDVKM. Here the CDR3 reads CASSLSAGRFPASTDTQYF. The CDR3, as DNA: TGTGCCAGCAGTCTGTCGGCTGGGCGGTTCCCTGCTAGCACAGATACGCAGTATTTT. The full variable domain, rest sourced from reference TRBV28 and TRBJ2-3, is DVKVTQSSRYLVKRTGEKVFLECVQDMDHENMFWYRQDPGLGLRLIYFSYDVKMKEKGDIPEGYSVSREKKERFSLILESASTNQTSMYLCASSLSAGRFPASTDTQYFGPGTRLTVL.

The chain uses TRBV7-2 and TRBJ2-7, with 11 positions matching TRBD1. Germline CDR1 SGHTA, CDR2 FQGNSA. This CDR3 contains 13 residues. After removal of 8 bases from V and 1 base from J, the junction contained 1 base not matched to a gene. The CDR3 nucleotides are TGTGCCAGCCGGGACAGGGGGTCCTACGAGCAGTACTTC. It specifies CASRDRGSYEQYF.

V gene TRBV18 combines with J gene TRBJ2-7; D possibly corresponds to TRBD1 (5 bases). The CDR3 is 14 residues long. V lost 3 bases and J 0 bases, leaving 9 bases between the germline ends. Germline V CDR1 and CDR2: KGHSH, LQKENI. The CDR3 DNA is TGTGCCAGCTCACCTAAGGGGAACTCCTACGAGCAGTACTTC. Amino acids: CASSPKGNSYEQYF.

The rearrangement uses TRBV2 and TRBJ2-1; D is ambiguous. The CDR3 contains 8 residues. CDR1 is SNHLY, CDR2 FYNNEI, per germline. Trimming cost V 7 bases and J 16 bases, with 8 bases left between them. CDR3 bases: TGTGCCAGCATATCCTCATTCTTC. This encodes CASISSFF.

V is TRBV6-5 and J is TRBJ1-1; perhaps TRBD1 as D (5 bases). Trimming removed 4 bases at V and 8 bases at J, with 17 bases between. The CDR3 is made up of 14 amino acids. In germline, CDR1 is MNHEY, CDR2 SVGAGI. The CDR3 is CASSSLRDGQEAFF. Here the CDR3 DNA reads TGTGCCAGCAGTTCCCTCCGGGACGGCCAGGAAGCTTTCTTT.

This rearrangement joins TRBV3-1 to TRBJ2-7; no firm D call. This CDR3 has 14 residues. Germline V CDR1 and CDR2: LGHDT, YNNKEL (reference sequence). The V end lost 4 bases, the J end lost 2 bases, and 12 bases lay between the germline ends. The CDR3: CASSRPKPPYEQYF. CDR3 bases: TGTGCCAGCAGCCGCCCCAAACCCCCCTACGAGCAGTACTTC.

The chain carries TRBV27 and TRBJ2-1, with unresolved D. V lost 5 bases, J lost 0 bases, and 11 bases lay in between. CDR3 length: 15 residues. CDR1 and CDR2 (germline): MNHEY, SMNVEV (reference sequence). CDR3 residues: CASSSVRTSYNEQFF. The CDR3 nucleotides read TGTGCCAGCAGTAGCGTAAGGACCTCCTACAATGAGCAGTTCTTC.

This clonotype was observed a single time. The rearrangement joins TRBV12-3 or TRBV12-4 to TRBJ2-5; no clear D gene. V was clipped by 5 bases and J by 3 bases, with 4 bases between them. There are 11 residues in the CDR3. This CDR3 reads CASSLEETQYF. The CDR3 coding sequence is TGTGCCAGCAGTCTCGAAGAGACCCAGTACTTC.

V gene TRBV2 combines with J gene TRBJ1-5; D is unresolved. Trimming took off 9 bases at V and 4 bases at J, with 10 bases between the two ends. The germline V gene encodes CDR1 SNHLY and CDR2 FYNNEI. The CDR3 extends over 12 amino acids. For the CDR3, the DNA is TGTGCCAGTGGACCCCCTAATCAGCCCCAGCATTTT. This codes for CASGPPNQPQHF.

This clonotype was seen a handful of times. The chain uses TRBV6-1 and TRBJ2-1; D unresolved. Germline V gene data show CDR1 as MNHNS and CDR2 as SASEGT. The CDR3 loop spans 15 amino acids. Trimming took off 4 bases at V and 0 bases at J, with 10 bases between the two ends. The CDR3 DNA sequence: TGTGCCAGCAGTGGCAACAGTCTCTCCTACAATGAGCAGTTCTTC. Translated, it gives CASSGNSLSYNEQFF.

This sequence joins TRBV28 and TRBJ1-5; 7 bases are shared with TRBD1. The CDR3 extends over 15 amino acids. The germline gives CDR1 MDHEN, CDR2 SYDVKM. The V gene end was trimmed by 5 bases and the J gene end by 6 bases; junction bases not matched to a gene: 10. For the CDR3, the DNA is TGTGCCAGCAGTGTAACAGGGGCGCAGGTTCAGCCCCAGCATTTT. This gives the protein CASSVTGAQVQPQHF.

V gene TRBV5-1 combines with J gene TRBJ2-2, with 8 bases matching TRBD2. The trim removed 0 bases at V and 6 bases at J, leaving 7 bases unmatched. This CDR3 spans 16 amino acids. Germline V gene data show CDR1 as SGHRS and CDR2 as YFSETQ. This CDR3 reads CASSLGSSGPAGELFF. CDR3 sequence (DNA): TGCGCCAGCAGCTTGGGGTCTAGCGGGCCCGCCGGGGAGCTGTTTTTT.

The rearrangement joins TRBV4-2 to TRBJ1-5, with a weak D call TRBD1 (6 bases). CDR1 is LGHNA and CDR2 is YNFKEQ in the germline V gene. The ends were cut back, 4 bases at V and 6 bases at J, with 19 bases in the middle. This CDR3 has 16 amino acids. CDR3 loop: CASSPTEDRPTQPQHF. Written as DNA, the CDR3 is TGTGCCAGCAGCCCAACCGAAGACAGGCCCACTCAGCCCCAGCATTTT.

The CDR3 bases are TGCGCCAGCAGCCACCCCGGGACAGGAGGCACTGAAGCTTTCTTT. This sequence encodes CASSHPGTGGTEAFF. The V call is TRBV4-3, the J call TRBJ1-1; 8 nucleotides line up with TRBD1. This CDR3 comprises 15 residues. The germline V gene has CDR1 LGHNA and CDR2 YSLEER. Losses at the gene ends were 3 bases for V and 4 bases for J; bases not matched to a gene: 7.

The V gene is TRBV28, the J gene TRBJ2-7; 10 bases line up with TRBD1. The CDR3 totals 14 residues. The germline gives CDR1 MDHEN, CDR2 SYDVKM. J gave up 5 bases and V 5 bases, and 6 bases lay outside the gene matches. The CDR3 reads CASSTRDRGHEQYF. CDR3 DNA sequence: TGTGCCAGCAGTACCCGGGACAGGGGTCACGAGCAGTACTTC. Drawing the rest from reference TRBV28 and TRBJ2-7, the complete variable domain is DVKVTQSSRYLVKRTGEKVFLECVQDMDHENMFWYRQDPGLGLRLIYFSYDVKMKEKGDIPEGYSVSREKKERFSLILESASTNQTSMYLCASSTRDRGHEQYFGPGTRLTVT.

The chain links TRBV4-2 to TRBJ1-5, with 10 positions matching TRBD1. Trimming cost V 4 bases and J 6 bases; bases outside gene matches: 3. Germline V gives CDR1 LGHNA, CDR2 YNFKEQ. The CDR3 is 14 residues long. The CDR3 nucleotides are TGTGCCAGCAGCCGGGGACAGGGGTTTCAGCCCCAGCATTTT. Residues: CASSRGQGFQPQHF.

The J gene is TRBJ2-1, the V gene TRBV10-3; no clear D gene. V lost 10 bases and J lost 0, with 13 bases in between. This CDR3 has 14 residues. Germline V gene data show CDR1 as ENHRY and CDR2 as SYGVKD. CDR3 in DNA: TGTGCCACCCAACTCGAGAGCTCCTACAATGAGCAGTTCTTC. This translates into CATQLESSYNEQFF.

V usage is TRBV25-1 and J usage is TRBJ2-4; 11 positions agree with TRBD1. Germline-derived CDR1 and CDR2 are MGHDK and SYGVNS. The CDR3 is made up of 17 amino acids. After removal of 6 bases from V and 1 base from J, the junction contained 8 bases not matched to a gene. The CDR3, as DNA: TGTGCCAGCAGGGGGGACAGGGGGTCCTGGGCCAAAAACATTCAGTACTTC. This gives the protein CASRGDRGSWAKNIQYF.

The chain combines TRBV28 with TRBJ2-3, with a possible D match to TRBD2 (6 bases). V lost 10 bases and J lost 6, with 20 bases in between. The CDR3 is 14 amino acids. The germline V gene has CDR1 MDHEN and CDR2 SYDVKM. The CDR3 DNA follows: TGTGCCACCGGGGAGGATGGAAAGGGGGATACGCAGTATTTT. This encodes CATGEDGKGDTQYF. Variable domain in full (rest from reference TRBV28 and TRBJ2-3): DVKVTQSSRYLVKRTGEKVFLECVQDMDHENMFWYRQDPGLGLRLIYFSYDVKMKEKGDIPEGYSVSREKKERFSLILESASTNQTSMYLCATGEDGKGDTQYFGPGTRLTVL.

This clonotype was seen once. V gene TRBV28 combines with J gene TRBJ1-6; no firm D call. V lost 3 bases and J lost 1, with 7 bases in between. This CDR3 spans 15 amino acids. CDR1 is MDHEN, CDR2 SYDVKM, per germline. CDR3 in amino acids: CASSFDSSYNSPLHF. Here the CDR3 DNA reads TGTGCCAGCAGTTTTGATAGTTCCTATAATTCACCCCTCCACTTT.

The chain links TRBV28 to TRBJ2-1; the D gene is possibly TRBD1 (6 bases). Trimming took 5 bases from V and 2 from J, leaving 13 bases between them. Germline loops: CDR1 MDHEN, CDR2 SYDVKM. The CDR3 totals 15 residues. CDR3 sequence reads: CASSKDRQPYNEQFF. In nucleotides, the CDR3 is TGTGCCAGCAGTAAGGACAGACAGCCCTACAATGAGCAGTTCTTC.

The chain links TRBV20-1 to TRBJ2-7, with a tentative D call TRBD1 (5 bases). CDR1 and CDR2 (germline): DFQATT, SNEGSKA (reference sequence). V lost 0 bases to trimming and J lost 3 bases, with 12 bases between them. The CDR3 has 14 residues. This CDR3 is CSARDQGGIYEQYF. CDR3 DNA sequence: TGCAGTGCTAGAGATCAGGGCGGTATCTACGAGCAGTACTTC.

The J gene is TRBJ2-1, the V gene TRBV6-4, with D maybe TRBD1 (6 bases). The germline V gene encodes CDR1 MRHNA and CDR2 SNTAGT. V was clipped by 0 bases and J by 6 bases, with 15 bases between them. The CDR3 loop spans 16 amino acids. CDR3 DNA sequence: TGTGCCAGCAGTGACTCGGCCAGGGGTTCGATCAATGAGCAGTTCTTC. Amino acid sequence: CASSDSARGSINEQFF.

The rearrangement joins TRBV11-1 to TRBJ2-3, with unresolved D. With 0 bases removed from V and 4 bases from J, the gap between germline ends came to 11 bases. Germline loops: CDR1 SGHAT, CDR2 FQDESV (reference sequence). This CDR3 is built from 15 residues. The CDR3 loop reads CASSLARRSADTQYF. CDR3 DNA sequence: TGTGCCAGCAGCTTAGCCCGCAGGAGCGCAGATACGCAGTATTTT.